What follows are 21 T cell receptor beta chains derived from one specimen sequenced in a study of blood T cell repertoires in COVID-19. Here immunoSEQ multiplex PCR was the method, and the copy in TCRdb shows in-frame clones only, minus some. The top ten clones hold around 1.9% of a sample with some 330,000 clones, about 89% of them seen once. Input material: PBMCs or T cells enriched from blood (not recorded which). The receptors here all came from a man between 40 and 49 years old in a cohort exposed to, infected with or recovered from COVID-19 (not recorded which).

This clone was seen only a few times. V is TRBV30 and J is TRBJ1-2, with D perhaps TRBD1 (6 bases). The germline V gene has CDR1 GTSNPN and CDR2 SVGIG (reference sequence). The CDR3 is 13 residues long. Trimming took off 2 bases at V and 7 bases at J, with 14 bases between the two ends. CDR3 coding DNA: TGTGCCTGGAGTCAAAAACAGGGCTCTGGCTACACCTTC. It yields the protein CAWSQKQGSGYTF.

The chain combines TRBV19 with TRBJ2-6; tentative D call: TRBD2 (6 bases). Trimming shortened V by 1 base and J by 1 base, and 11 bases separated the two germline ends. From germline, CDR1 is LNHDA and CDR2 SQIVND (reference sequence). The CDR3 length is 17 residues. CDR3 protein: CASSIGGGNSGANVLTF. DNA for the CDR3: TGTGCCAGTAGTATAGGGGGCGGGAATTCTGGGGCCAACGTCCTGACTTTC.

The chain has TRBV28 and TRBJ1-2; 7 bases are shared with TRBD1. From germline, CDR1 is MDHEN and CDR2 SYDVKM. This CDR3 has 14 amino acids. The V segment lost 7 bases and the J segment 8 bases; nucleotides outside the gene matches: 13. CDR3 DNA sequence: TGTGCCAGCACCGGACAGGACGGACACGGGGGCTACACCTTC. Its protein is CASTGQDGHGGYTF.

The rearrangement links TRBV5-1 to TRBJ2-2; perhaps TRBD2 as D (5 bases). Germline V gene data show CDR1 as SGHRS and CDR2 as YFSETQ. V lost 2 bases and J 5 bases, leaving 13 bases between the germline ends. This CDR3 region has 15 residues. The DNA of the CDR3 is TGCGCCAGCAGCTTACTAGAGGGTAGTACCGGGGAGCTGTTTTTT. Encoded protein: CASSLLEGSTGELFF.

The rearrangement joins TRBV27 to TRBJ2-7; D possibly corresponds to TRBD1 (5 bases). Germline loops: CDR1 MNHEY, CDR2 SMNVEV (reference sequence). With 3 bases removed from V and 3 bases from J, the gap between germline ends came to 15 bases. The CDR3 extends over 15 amino acids. The CDR3 DNA reads as TGTGCCAGCAGTTTTGGTCAGGGTGGATACTACGAGCAGTACTTC. It yields the protein CASSFGQGGYYEQYF.

This chain connects TRBV27 to TRBJ1-2; no clear D. This CDR3 has 16 amino acids. Germline V CDR1 and CDR2: MNHEY, SMNVEV (reference sequence). Trimming removed 2 bases from V and 6 bases from J, with 19 bases in between. The CDR3 region has the DNA TGTGCCAGCAGTTTAAAACCTACGGCGGGTAAGGATGGCTACACCTTC. Amino acid sequence: CASSLKPTAGKDGYTF.

This clone was detected a few times. This rearrangement joins TRBV5-1 to TRBJ1-2; TRBD1 might be the D (5 bases). Germline-derived CDR1 and CDR2 are SGHRS and YFSETQ. The CDR3 extends over 14 amino acids. Deletions cut 0 bases from V and 6 bases from J, with 12 bases between. The CDR3: CASSLVQGSDGYTF. CDR3 bases: TGCGCCAGCAGCTTGGTCCAGGGCAGCGATGGCTACACCTTC. The complete variable domain, with remaining parts taken from reference TRBV5-1 and TRBJ1-2, reads KAGVTQTPRYLIKTRGQQVTLSCSPISGHRSVSWYQQTPGQGLQFLFEYFSETQRNKGNFPGRFSGRQFSNSRSEMNVSTLELGDSALYLCASSLVQGSDGYTFGSGTRLTVV.

The chain carries TRBV2 and TRBJ2-3; 10 bases are shared with TRBD2. This CDR3 is 15 amino acids long. The junction had 3 bases not matched to a gene; V was cut back by 6 bases and J by 0 bases. The germline V gene has CDR1 SNHLY and CDR2 FYNNEI. CDR3 loop: CASSLAGVSTDTQYF. The CDR3 DNA reads as TGTGCCAGCAGCCTAGCGGGAGTGAGCACAGATACGCAGTATTTT.

The gene calls are TRBV20-1 and TRBJ1-1; 7 bases fit TRBD1. CDR1 is DFQATT, CDR2 SNEGSKA, per germline (reference sequence). The CDR3 loop spans 10 amino acids. V lost 5 bases, J lost 14 bases, and 8 bases stayed unmatched. In DNA form, the CDR3 reads TGCAGTGCTGAGAGGACAGGCACCTTCTTT. This translates into CSAERTGTFF.

This sequence joins TRBV5-1 and TRBJ2-2; a possible D gene is TRBD2 (5 bases). The CDR3 has 15 amino acids. The germline V gene encodes CDR1 SGHRS and CDR2 YFSETQ. The V end lost 2 bases, the J end lost 0 bases, and 8 bases lay between the germline ends. DNA of the CDR3: TGCGCCAGCAGCTTCATAGCGCCGAACACCGGGGAGCTGTTTTTT. This gives the protein CASSFIAPNTGELFF.

The gene calls are TRBV24-1 and TRBJ2-2, with TRBD2 matching over 12 bases. V was pared by 0 bases and J by 1 base, with 17 bases of the junction left unmatched. Per germline, CDR1 KGHDR and CDR2 SFDVKD. The CDR3 has 23 amino acids. Written as DNA, the CDR3 is TGTGCCACCAGTGATTTGAATTGGGCAGCACTCAGGACTAGCGGGGTGAACACCGGGGAGCTGTTTTTT. It encodes CATSDLNWAALRTSGVNTGELFF.

The genes are TRBV6-5 and TRBJ1-5; the match to TRBD1 covers 10 bases. With 10 bases clipped from V and 7 bases from J, the junction kept 7 bases outside the gene matches. The CDR3 length is 13 residues. Per the germline V gene, CDR1 is MNHEY and CDR2 is SVGAGI. The CDR3: CATRDRGGQPQHF. The CDR3 DNA follows: TGTGCCACTAGGGACAGGGGAGGCCAGCCCCAGCATTTT.

This chain joins TRBV18 and TRBJ2-2; 7 nucleotides match TRBD1. The CDR3 contains 16 residues. Germline V lookup: CDR1 KGHSH, CDR2 LQKENI. V lost 5 bases to trimming and J lost 2 bases; unmatched junction nucleotides: 8. For the CDR3, the DNA is TGTGCCAGCTCAAGGGGGACAGCCGAAAACACCGGGGAGCTGTTTTTT. The encoded protein is CASSRGTAENTGELFF.

The rearrangement uses TRBV9 and TRBJ2-1; D not certain. V was cut by 4 bases and J by 6 bases, with 8 bases left in between. The CDR3 consists of 12 residues. The germline CDR1 and CDR2 sequences are SGDLS and YYNGEE. CDR3 nucleotides: TGTGCCAGCAGCACTCCCCCCAATGAGCAGTTCTTC. Translating it yields CASSTPPNEQFF.

The chain employs TRBV3-1 (or the pseudogene TRBV3-2) and TRBJ2-1, with 11 bases that match TRBD2. V was clipped by 4 bases and J by 3 bases; unmatched bases: 8. Germline CDR1 and CDR2: LGHDT and YNNKEL (reference sequence). This CDR3 has 17 residues. The CDR3 region has the DNA TGTGCCAGCAGCCCGGGCGGGACTAGCGGATTCTACAATGAGCAGTTCTTC. Translation gives CASSPGGTSGFYNEQFF.

V is TRBV6-5 and J is TRBJ2-5, with TRBD1 as a possible D gene (5 bases). The germline gives CDR1 MNHEY, CDR2 SVGAGI. Trimming left V 2 bases short and J 5 bases short, with 9 bases between. The CDR3 has 13 residues. The CDR3 loop reads CASSYSRVETQYF. DNA of the CDR3: TGTGCCAGCAGTTACAGCAGGGTTGAGACCCAGTACTTC.

This clone was recorded only once. This chain links TRBV3-1 (or the pseudogene TRBV3-2) with TRBJ2-1, with TRBD2 identical over 12 bases. Trimming removed 0 bases from V and 10 bases from J; junction bases left unmatched: 1. The germline V gene encodes CDR1 LGHDT and CDR2 YNNKEL (reference sequence). This CDR3 spans 14 amino acids. This chain's CDR3 is CASSQETSGREQFF. The CDR3 region has the DNA TGTGCCAGCAGCCAAGAGACTAGCGGGAGAGAGCAGTTCTTC.

V is TRBV9 and J is TRBJ2-1; D not resolved. Germline-derived CDR1 and CDR2 are SGDLS and YYNGEE. Trimming cost V 4 bases and J 2 bases, with 4 bases left between them. There are 12 residues in the CDR3. The CDR3 reads CASSPTYNEQFF. DNA for the CDR3: TGTGCCAGCAGCCCAACCTACAATGAGCAGTTCTTC.

The rearrangement links TRBV3-1 (or the pseudogene TRBV3-2) to TRBJ2-5; TRBD1 matches at 7 bases. Germline CDR1 and CDR2: LGHDT and YNNKEL (reference sequence). The J segment lost 2 bases and the V segment lost 3 bases, leaving 3 bases of the junction unmatched. The CDR3 is 14 amino acids. This CDR3 reads CASSHPGQQETQYF. As DNA, the CDR3 is TGTGCCAGCAGCCATCCGGGACAGCAAGAGACCCAGTACTTC.

This chain connects TRBV25-1 to TRBJ2-1; 8 bases line up with TRBD2. Germline V lookup: CDR1 MGHDK, CDR2 SYGVNS. The CDR3 has 15 amino acids. V was clipped by 5 bases and J by 7 bases; unmatched bases: 10. The CDR3 loop is CASSKIAGPLNEQFF. The CDR3, as DNA: TGTGCCAGCAGTAAGATAGCGGGACCGTTGAATGAGCAGTTCTTC.

J is TRBJ1-5 and V is TRBV6-5; 8 bases align to TRBD1. This CDR3 has 14 amino acids. V was clipped by 5 bases and J by 5 bases; unmatched bases: 5. Germline CDR1 MNHEY, CDR2 SVGAGI. As DNA, the CDR3 is TGTGCCAGCAGTACCGGACAGGGCGATCAGCCCCAGCATTTT. It codes for CASSTGQGDQPQHF.